This record looks at one TCR beta chain sequence and its context. What it recognizes is unknown. The data were taken from a study of cytomegalovirus exposure and HLA in healthy donors. The PCR ran on 60 Vbeta and 13 Jbeta primers. Assay used: immunoSEQ multiplex PCR; TCRdb lists only in-frame clones, some missing. The sample consists of over 150,000 clones, approximately 80% of them appearing once. V lost 8 bases and J lost 4; bases outside the gene matches: 8. Germline CDR1 reads LNHDA; CDR2 reads SQIVND (reference sequence). This CDR3 has 14 residues. Findings and limits, study-wide: Later on, a genetic analysis was performed. It linked a missense variant in DCLRE1C with V- and J-gene trimming of TCR beta. A later look showed TCR association rates differing by HLA locus, highest for DRB1 and lowest for HLA-C.

The receptor was derived from a male donor in good health and CMV-seropositive. Sequenced material: PBMCs. V usage is TRBV19 and J usage is TRBJ2-5; TRBD2 matches at 9 bases. This CDR3 reads CASRTSVTSETQYF. As DNA, the CDR3 is TGTGCCAGTCGGACTAGCGTCACTTCAGAGACCCAGTACTTC.